This note documents a single TCR beta chain sequence. The sample belongs to a study of response to subunit inactivated influenza vaccine. A single record per CDR3 protein comes from TCRdb applying MiXCR to the RT-PCR reads. This table holds hundreds of thousands of distinct CDR3 sequences, about 18% found once. Germline CDR1 reads DFQATT; CDR2 reads SNEGSKA (reference sequence). The CDR3 is made up of 14 amino acids. V trimming: 6 bases; J trimming: 7 bases; junction bases outside the gene matches: 9. The sample in question was PBMCs from blood, obtained more than 4 days after vaccination. The chain employs TRBV20-1 and TRBJ2-3, with TRBD2 matching 11 bases. The receptor's source is a man aged 50 to 59 who received an inactivated influenza vaccine. CDR3 in amino acids: CSASPGLAVNTQYF. The DNA of the CDR3 is TGCAGTGCCTCCCCGGGACTAGCGGTAAATACGCAGTATTTT.